This TCR beta chain was found in a study of cytomegalovirus exposure and HLA in healthy donors. Study findings and constraints: The study flagged some 180 TCR beta chains as cytomegalovirus-associated. While the bulk of TCR sequences proved rare, some public TCRs turned up in many donors.

TCRdb keeps only in-frame clones here, not all; method: immunoSEQ multiplex PCR. The sample has under 300,000 clones; almost 90% are singletons. Separate from the roughly 700-subject first cohort, the approximately 120-subject validation cohort was the one that the donors belonged to. The ends were cut back, 0 bases at V and 4 bases at J, with 9 bases in the middle. Germline loops: CDR1 GTSNPN, CDR2 SVGIG (reference sequence). The CDR3 is 13 residues long. Turning to this clone: What it binds is unknown.

This TCR came from a woman under 30 in good health and CMV-seronegative. Sequencing was done on a sample of PBMCs. The chain couples TRBV30 to TRBJ1-2; D remains unclear. The CDR3 DNA reads as TGTGCCTGGAGTGTGATGGGCAGCTATGGCTACACCTTC. It specifies CAWSVMGSYGYTF.